This entry concerns a single T cell receptor (beta chain). There is no known antigen for this receptor. Base quality data are lacking; no much larger clone is found one base away. The record originates from a study of blood T cell repertoires in COVID-19 (dated by TCRdb to the early 2020s). Looking at the study overall: Samples covering the acute and convalescent phases of COVID-19 were provided by collaborators in the United States, Italy and Spain. Where available, HLA class I and class II types were obtained from metadata supplied by the sample provider rather than from assay-based typing. The repertoires were released in a freely available public database intended as a resource for research on the immune response to SARS-CoV-2. The samples were drawn from two sources: the first 160 participants of the ongoing ImmuneRACE study, and fewer than 1,500 subjects contributed by 6 global collaborators. The prospective study material was composed of cDNA or gDNA derived from T cells, B-cell-depleted T cells, or PBMCs. A de-identified subject ID, COVID-19 status, age in years and sex were almost always included in the sample metadata. Deeply sampled blood TCRbeta repertoires from subjects exposed to, actively infected with, or recovered from COVID-19 were included in the dataset.

Collaborating institutions collected whole blood in K2EDTA tubes following their own protocols. For TCRbeta analysis, collaborators shipped samples in one of three forms: frozen whole blood, isolated PBMCs, or DNA extracted from either of those sample types. What the work shows at the level of the full study, not this receptor alone: How much clinical and demographic metadata was included differed by source and by participant, and the metadata was provided uncurated.

The CDR3 contains 15 residues, cysteine and phenylalanine counted. The DNA shown is the 45-base CDR3, in frame from base 1. The germline V gene encodes CDR1 MGHDK and CDR2 SYGVNS. Relative to germline, V is 2 bases shorter and J is 3 bases shorter, with 14 bases between their ends. TCRbeta CDR3 regions were amplified from genomic DNA by means of the immunoSEQ Assay, a bias-controlled multiplex PCR. On the authors' methods: Within the assay, amplification of reference gene primers was used to estimate how many nucleated cells each sample contained. To quantify the absolute abundance of each unique TCRbeta CDR3 rearrangement, sequence reads were collapsed and filtered. For each sample, productive Simpson clonality was calculated by taking the square root of Simpson's diversity index across productive rearrangements. Drawn from immuneACCESS, this table holds only the in-frame rearrangements with V and J called that TCRdb kept. Clones are partly lost; checked studies trace under half to an unresolved V gene and leave the rest unexplained. V and J calls and clone size are given by that table; D and trimming were obtained from the DNA. Here the sample has 59,000 or so clones; 70% to 75% occur a single time. Clones ranked in the top ten supply more than 15% of the sample.

The sequence joins TRBV25-1 to TRBJ2-7; TRBD1 is a weak D gene call, 6 bases matching. Sequencing was done on a sample of peripheral blood. The sequence derives from a woman in her 50s with active or convalescent COVID-19. The DNA reads as follows: TGTGCCAGCAGTGAACCATCGACAGGAGACTACGAGCAGTACTTC. Translated, this gives CASSEPSTGDYEQYF.